This T cell receptor (beta chain) stems from a study of T cells in localized non-small cell lung cancer. A word on this clone: Its matching antigen is unknown.

Generated by immunoSEQ multiplex PCR, the TCRdb table keeps only in-frame clones and is missing some. Among roughly 38,000 clones listed, roughly 87% were seen once. Study results and limitations: Higher blood T cell density went with longer overall survival. Uninvolved adjacent lung, not tumor, had the highest T cell clonality.

This CDR3 has 15 amino acids. Germline CDR1 reads MDHEN; CDR2 reads SYDVKM. Trimming shortened V by 6 bases and J by 0 bases, and 11 bases separated the two germline ends. The rearrangement joins TRBV28 to TRBJ2-2; D gene ambiguous. The sequence came from a male donor older than 55 with stage III squamous cell lung carcinoma. The input for sequencing was peripheral blood, taken before any cancer treatment. The CDR3 DNA sequence: TGTGCCAGCAGCCTGGACGGCTCGAACACCGGGGAGCTGTTTTTT. Protein: CASSLDGSNTGELFF.